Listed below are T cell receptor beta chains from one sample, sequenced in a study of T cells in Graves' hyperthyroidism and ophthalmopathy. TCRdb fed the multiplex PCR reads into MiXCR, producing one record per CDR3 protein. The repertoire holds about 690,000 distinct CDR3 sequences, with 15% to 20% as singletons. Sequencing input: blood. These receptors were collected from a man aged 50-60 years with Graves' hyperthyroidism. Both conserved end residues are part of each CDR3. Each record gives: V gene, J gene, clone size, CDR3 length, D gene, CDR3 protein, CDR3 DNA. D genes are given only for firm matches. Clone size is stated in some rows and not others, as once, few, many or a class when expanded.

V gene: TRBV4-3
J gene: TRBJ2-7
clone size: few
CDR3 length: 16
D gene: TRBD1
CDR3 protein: CASSQASGQVSYEQYF
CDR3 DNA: TGCGCCAGCAGCCAAGCGTCGGGACAGGTCTCCTACGAGCAGTACTTC

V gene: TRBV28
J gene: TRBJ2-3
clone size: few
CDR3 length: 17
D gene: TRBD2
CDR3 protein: CASRELAGGPSTDTQYF
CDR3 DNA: TGTGCCAGCAGGGAGCTAGCGGGAGGGCCTAGCACAGATACGCAGTATTTT

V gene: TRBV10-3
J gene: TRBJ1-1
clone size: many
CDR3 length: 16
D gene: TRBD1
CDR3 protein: CAISETGTGGRTEAFF
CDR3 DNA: TGTGCCATCAGTGAAACCGGGACAGGGGGTAGAACTGAAGCTTTCTTT

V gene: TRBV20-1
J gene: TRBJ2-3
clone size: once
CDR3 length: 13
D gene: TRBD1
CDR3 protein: CSARGTDTDTQYF
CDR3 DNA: TGCAGTGCTAGGGGGACAGACACAGATACGCAGTATTTT

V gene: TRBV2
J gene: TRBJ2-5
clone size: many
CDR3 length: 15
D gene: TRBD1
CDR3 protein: CASSTDRGLQETQYF
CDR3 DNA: TGTGCCAGCAGTACGGACAGGGGGCTCCAAGAGACCCAGTACTTC

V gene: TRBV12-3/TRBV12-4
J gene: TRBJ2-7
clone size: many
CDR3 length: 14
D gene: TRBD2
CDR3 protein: CASRGLAGNGEQYF
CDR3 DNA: TGTGCCAGCAGGGGACTAGCCGGCAATGGCGAGCAGTACTTC

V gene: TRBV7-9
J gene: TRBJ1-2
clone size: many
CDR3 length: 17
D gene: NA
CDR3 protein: CASSSDSLGVLSYGYTF
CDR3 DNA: TGTGCCAGCAGCTCAGACAGCCTGGGCGTTCTCTCCTATGGCTACACCTTC

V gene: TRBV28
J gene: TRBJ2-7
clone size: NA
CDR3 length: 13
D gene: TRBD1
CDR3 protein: CATLPGQSYEQYF
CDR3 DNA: TGTGCCACCCTTCCGGGACAGTCCTACGAGCAGTACTTC

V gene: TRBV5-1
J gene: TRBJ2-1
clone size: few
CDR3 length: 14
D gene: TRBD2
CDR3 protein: CASKLAGDYNEQFF
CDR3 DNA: TGCGCCAGCAAATTAGCGGGCGATTACAATGAGCAGTTCTTC

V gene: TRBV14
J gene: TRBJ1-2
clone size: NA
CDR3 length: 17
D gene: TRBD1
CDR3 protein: CASSQVPGQGLLEGYTF
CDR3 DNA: TGTGCCAGCAGCCAAGTCCCGGGACAGGGCCTTTTGGAGGGCTACACCTTC

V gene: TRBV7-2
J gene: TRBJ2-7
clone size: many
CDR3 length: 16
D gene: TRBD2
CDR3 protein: CASSPGLAGGYYEQYF
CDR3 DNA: TGTGCCAGCAGCCCGGGACTAGCGGGAGGTTACTACGAGCAGTACTTC

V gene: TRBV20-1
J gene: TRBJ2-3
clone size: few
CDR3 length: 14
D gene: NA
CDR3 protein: CSAKDSRPTDTQYF
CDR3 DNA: TGCAGTGCTAAGGACTCACGTCCCACAGATACGCAGTATTTT

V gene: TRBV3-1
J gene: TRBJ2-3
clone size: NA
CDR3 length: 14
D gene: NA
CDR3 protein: CASSRSGGTDTQYF
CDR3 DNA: TGTGCCAGCAGTCGAAGCGGAGGCACAGATACGCAGTATTTT

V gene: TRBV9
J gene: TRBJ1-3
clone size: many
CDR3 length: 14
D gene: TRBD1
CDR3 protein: CASSRQGPGNTIYF
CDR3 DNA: TGTGCCAGCAGCAGACAGGGCCCTGGAAACACCATATATTTT

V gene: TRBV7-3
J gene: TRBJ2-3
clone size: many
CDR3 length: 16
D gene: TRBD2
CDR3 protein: CASSRTGLASADTQYF
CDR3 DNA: TGTGCCAGCAGCCGGACGGGACTAGCTAGCGCAGATACGCAGTATTTT

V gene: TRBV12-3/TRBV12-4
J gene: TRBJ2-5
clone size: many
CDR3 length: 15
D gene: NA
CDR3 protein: CASSKPGLKQETQYF
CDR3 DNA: TGTGCCAGCAGCAAGCCGGGACTGAAGCAAGAGACCCAGTACTTC

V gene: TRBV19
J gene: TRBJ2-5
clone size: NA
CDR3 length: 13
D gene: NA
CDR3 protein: CASSGGSWETQYF
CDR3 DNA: TGTGCCAGTAGTGGAGGGAGTTGGGAGACCCAGTACTTC

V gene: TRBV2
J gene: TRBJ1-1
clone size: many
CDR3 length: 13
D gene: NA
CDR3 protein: CASSEGPNTEAFF
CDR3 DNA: TGTGCCAGCAGTGAGGGGCCCAACACTGAAGCTTTCTTT

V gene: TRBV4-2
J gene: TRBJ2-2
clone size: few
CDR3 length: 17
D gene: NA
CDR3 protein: CASSQEFSGAGTGELFF
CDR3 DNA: TGTGCCAGCAGCCAAGAATTTTCGGGGGCGGGCACCGGGGAGCTGTTTTTT

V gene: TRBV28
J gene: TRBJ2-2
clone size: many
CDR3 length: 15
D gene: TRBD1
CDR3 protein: CASTRDRGITGELFF
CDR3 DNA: TGTGCCAGCACCCGGGACAGGGGCATCACCGGGGAGCTGTTTTTT

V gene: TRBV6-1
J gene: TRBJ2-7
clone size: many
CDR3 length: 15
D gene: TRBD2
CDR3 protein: CASGSRTSGRYEQYF
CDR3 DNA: TGTGCCAGCGGCTCTCGGACTAGCGGGAGGTACGAGCAGTACTTC

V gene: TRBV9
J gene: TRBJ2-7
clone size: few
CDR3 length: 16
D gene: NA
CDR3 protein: CASSVVPGVFPYEQYF
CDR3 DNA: TGTGCCAGCAGCGTAGTTCCGGGAGTTTTTCCCTACGAGCAGTACTTC

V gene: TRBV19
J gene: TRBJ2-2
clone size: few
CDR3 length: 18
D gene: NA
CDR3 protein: CASSIKGSGLGNTGELFF
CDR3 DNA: TGTGCCAGTAGTATAAAAGGTAGCGGCCTGGGAAACACCGGGGAGCTGTTTTTT

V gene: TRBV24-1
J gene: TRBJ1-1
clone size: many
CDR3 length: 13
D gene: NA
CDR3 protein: CATSDLRGGEAFF
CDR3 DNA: TGTGCCACCAGTGATTTACGGGGGGGCGAAGCTTTCTTT

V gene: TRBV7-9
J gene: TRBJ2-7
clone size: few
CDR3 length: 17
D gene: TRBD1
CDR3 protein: CASSLGWDSLPSYEQYF
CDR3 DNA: TGTGCCAGCAGCTTAGGGTGGGACAGTTTACCCTCCTACGAGCAGTACTTC

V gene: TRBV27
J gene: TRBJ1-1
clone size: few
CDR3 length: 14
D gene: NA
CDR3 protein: CASSSTGSNTEAFF
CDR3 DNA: TGTGCCAGCAGTTCGACAGGCTCGAACACTGAAGCTTTCTTT

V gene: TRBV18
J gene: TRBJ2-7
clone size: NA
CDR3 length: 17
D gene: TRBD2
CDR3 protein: CASSTGTSGLGAREQYF
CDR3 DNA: TGTGCCAGCTCAACCGGGACTAGCGGTTTAGGAGCAAGGGAGCAGTACTTC